The present T cell receptor beta chain was sequenced within a study of blood T cell repertoires in COVID-19. Overall study: The United States, Italy and Spain provided the acute and convalescent COVID-19 samples. Nucleic acid was either cDNA or gDNA, and it came from T cells, B-cell-depleted T cells, or PBMCs.

This clone has only a few counts. Germline V gives CDR1 SGHTA, CDR2 FQGNSA. CDR3 length: 18 residues. The V segment lost 1 base and the J segment 2 bases; nucleotides outside the gene matches: 10. Original analysis: Nucleated cell counts were estimated from reference gene primer amplification. The protocol was immunoSEQ multiplex PCR, while the TCRdb copy is restricted to in-frame clones and leaves out a portion. D and trimming were read from the DNA, whereas the V and J calls and clone size are those reported in that table. The profile shows around 95,000 clones, around 85% of them singletons. The receptor was derived from a man aged 50-59 years with active or convalescent COVID-19. The specimen was peripheral blood. The chain combines TRBV7-2 with TRBJ2-5; 10 bases align to TRBD2. The CDR3 here is CASSLGRLAGAFQETQYF. In DNA, the CDR3 is TGTGCCAGCAGCTTAGGTCGGCTAGCGGGAGCGTTTCAAGAGACCCAGTACTTC.